Below, one T cell receptor beta chain is given with its context. Looked up from germline, CDR1 is SEHNR and CDR2 is FQNEAQ (reference sequence). The CDR3 runs to 15 residues. Between the trimmed V and J ends, which lost 8 bases and 4 bases, there was a span of 17 bases. This record comes from a study of blood T cell repertoires in COVID-19. For the study at large: COVID-19 samples from acute and convalescent phases originated in the United States, Italy and Spain. PBMCs, B-cell-depleted T cells, or T cells were the source of the cDNA or gDNA that made up the material.

Study processing details: Reference gene primer amplification in the assay estimated nucleated cell counts. Using immunoSEQ multiplex PCR, the repertoire was profiled, and TCRdb retains in-frame clones only, with some absent. That table supplies the V and J calls and clone size; D and trimming were determined from the DNA. The sample consists of tens of thousands of clones, approximately 92% of them appearing once. The sample taken for sequencing was peripheral blood. The rearrangement joins TRBV7-9 to TRBJ1-4, with D unclear. The receptor's source is a man aged 30 to 45 with active or convalescent COVID-19. The CDR3 nucleotides read TGTGCCAGCTCCCTTGGGCGGGTACATAATGAAAAACTGTTTTTT. It yields the protein CASSLGRVHNEKLFF.